This TCR beta chain was sequenced during a study of T cells in Graves' hyperthyroidism and ophthalmopathy. The V and J ends lost 5 bases and 5 bases, in that order; junction bases with no gene match: 10. The CDR3 length is 15 residues. Germline V gene lookup returns CDR1 SEHNR and CDR2 FQNEAQ (reference sequence). The source material, RNA transcripts, was used to amplify TCR beta CDR3 regions. First-round RT-PCR of the TCR CDR3 relied on the HTBI primer set. Via MiXCR, TCRdb re-called the multiplex PCR reads, giving one row per CDR3 protein. The sample includes about 350,000 distinct CDR3 sequences, about a sixth seen only once; the top ten take roughly a sixth.

This chain joins TRBV7-9 and TRBJ2-5; 8 bases agree with TRBD2. Sequencing was done on a sample of blood. This clonotype was sampled from a middle-aged woman with Graves' ophthalmopathy. The DNA of the CDR3 is TGTGCCAGCAGCCTCGCCCGGGGGGGACGCGAGACCCAGTACTTC. This gives the protein CASSLARGGRETQYF.